Listed below are T cell receptor beta chains from one sample, sequenced in a study of long-term antiretroviral therapy in people with HIV. Some clones are missing from TCRdb's copy, which holds only in-frame ones; the method was immunoSEQ multiplex PCR. In the table there are tens of thousands of clones, 75% to 85% of which are singletons. The sample consisted of unsorted PBMCs, taken 0.1 years before starting antiretroviral therapy. Every receptor here comes from a man younger than 35 with HIV. CDR3s include the opening cysteine and the closing phenylalanine or tryptophan. A D gene is named only where the DNA matches it firmly. Where a row states a size, it is once, few, many or the class of an expanded clone; other rows omit it.

D gene	V gene	clone size	J gene	CDR3 DNA	CDR3 protein
TRBD2	TRBV6-6	.	TRBJ2-7	TGTGCCAGCTGCTCCCCGGGGGGCTACGAGCAGTACTTC	CASCSPGGYEQYF
.	TRBV28	once	TRBJ1-2	TGTGCCTCAGCAGGCAGCCCGTACTATGGCTACACCTTC	CASAGSPYYGYTF
.	TRBV19	once	TRBJ2-6	TGTGCCAGTAGCCCAATGGGTATGGGCAGGGTGGACTCTGGGGCCAACGTCCTGACTTTC	CASSPMGMGRVDSGANVLTF
TRBD1	TRBV30	.	TRBJ1-2	TGTGCCTGGAGTTTGGACAGGGTTGGTGGCTACACCTTC	CAWSLDRVGGYTF
TRBD2	TRBV4-2	.	TRBJ2-5	TGTGCCAGCAGCCAGCGGTCAAGCGGGGGCCAAGAGACCCAGTACTTC	CASSQRSSGGQETQYF
.	TRBV7-2	.	TRBJ1-5	TGTGCCAGCAGCCGACAGTACGATAGCAATCAGCCCCAGCATTTT	CASSRQYDSNQPQHF
TRBD1	TRBV9	.	TRBJ2-1	TGTGCCAGCAGCGTAGTGGGACAGTGGGATGAGCAGTTCTTC	CASSVVGQWDEQFF
TRBD2	TRBV5-4	few	TRBJ2-1	TGTGCCAGCAGCAGGGCCGGACTAGCGGAAAACAATGAGCAGTTCTTC	CASSRAGLAENNEQFF
.	TRBV11-2	.	TRBJ2-7	TGTGCCAGCAGCTTAGTAGGTGGGGGGTCCTACGAGCAGTACTTC	CASSLVGGGSYEQYF
.	TRBV6-4	.	TRBJ2-2	TGTGCCAGCAGTGACTCGGAGGTATCCGGGGAGCTGTTTTTT	CASSDSEVSGELFF
.	TRBV28	.	TRBJ2-1	TGTGCCAGCAGTTCAGGGCGTCGGGAGCAGTTCTTC	CASSSGRREQFF
.	TRBV5-1	.	TRBJ1-4	TGCGCCAGCAGCCCCGGTGGACCGATTAATGAAAAACTGTTTTTT	CASSPGGPINEKLFF
.	TRBV28	.	TRBJ2-7	TGTGCCAGCAGTTTATGGGGAGTCCACTACGAGCAGTACTTC	CASSLWGVHYEQYF
TRBD2	TRBV4-1	.	TRBJ2-7	TGCGCCAGCAGCCAGCACCCCGGGACTAGCGGGAGTGAATACGAGCAGTACTTC	CASSQHPGTSGSEYEQYF
.	TRBV5-1	.	TRBJ2-3	TGCGCCAGCTTCGCCGACATCACATCAGATACGCAGTATTTT	CASFADITSDTQYF
.	TRBV15	.	TRBJ2-5	TGTGCCACCAGCAGAGTGGGCACCCTCCAAGAGACCCAGTACTTC	CATSRVGTLQETQYF
.	TRBV6-6	.	TRBJ1-3	TGTGCCAGCAGTTACCAGGGTATTCTCGGTGGAAACACCATATATTTT	CASSYQGILGGNTIYF
.	TRBV5-4	.	TRBJ2-7	TGTGCCAGCAGCCACGCCGGGACCCCCTGGGAGCAGTACTTC	CASSHAGTPWEQYF
.	TRBV7-9	.	TRBJ2-1	TGTGCCAGCAGCTTAAAGGGCGATGAGCAGTTCTTC	CASSLKGDEQFF
TRBD2	TRBV9	.	TRBJ2-3	TGTGCCAGCAGCGTAGGAGCGGGAGCCCTTCTGGCAGATACGCAGTATTTT	CASSVGAGALLADTQYF
TRBD1	TRBV2	once	TRBJ2-2	TGTGCCAGCAGGACCGGGACAGGGAACACCGGGGAGCTGTTTTTT	CASRTGTGNTGELFF
.	TRBV6-4	.	TRBJ2-6	TGTGCCAGCAGTGACTCGGACAGCTCTGGGGCCAACGTCCTGACTTTC	CASSDSDSSGANVLTF
.	TRBV5-1	.	TRBJ2-7	TGCGCCAGCAGCTTGACAGGGACCACCTACGAGCAGTACTTC	CASSLTGTTYEQYF
.	TRBV28	few	TRBJ2-7	TGTGCCATCGAATTGGGGTCCTCCTACGAGCAGTACTTC	CAIELGSSYEQYF
.	TRBV27	.	TRBJ1-6	TGTGCCAGCAGCCTTACAAGGGGGGATTCACCCCTCCACTTT	CASSLTRGDSPLHF
.	TRBV30	once	TRBJ2-1	TGTGCCTGGAGTGTACAAGGGCGTAATGAGCAGTTCTTC	CAWSVQGRNEQFF
.	TRBV6-5	.	TRBJ2-7	TGTGCCAGCAGTTACACGCTCCTTTCTAAAGAGCAGTACTTC	CASSYTLLSKEQYF
.	TRBV5-1	.	TRBJ2-1	TGCGCCAGCAGCTTCACTAGAGGGAATGAGCAGTTCTTC	CASSFTRGNEQFF
.	TRBV5-1	.	TRBJ2-7	TGCGCCAGCAGCTTGACAGGGACCCACGAGCAGTACTTC	CASSLTGTHEQYF
.	TRBV5-1	.	TRBJ2-5	TGCGCCAGCAGCAGATCCTCCGCGGGGATGCAGGAGACCCAGTACTTC	CASSRSSAGMQETQYF
.	TRBV4-3	.	TRBJ1-5	TGCGCCAGCAGCCAAGATTTGGGGGTCAGCTATCAGCCCCAGCATTTT	CASSQDLGVSYQPQHF
TRBD2	TRBV4-2	.	TRBJ2-2	TGTGCCAGCAGCCCAGGACTAGCAGACAACACCGGGGAGCTGTTTTTT	CASSPGLADNTGELFF
.	TRBV13	.	TRBJ2-2	TGTGCCAGCAGCTTAAAGGAGGGGGCGAACACCGGGGAGCTGTTTTTT	CASSLKEGANTGELFF
.	TRBV10-3	.	TRBJ1-2	TGTGCCATCGCTGCTAGTGGAGGGGATGGCTACACCTTC	CAIAASGGDGYTF
.	TRBV18	.	TRBJ2-2	TGTGCCAGCTCACCAAACCACGGGAGAGGGACCGGGGAGCTGTTTTTT	CASSPNHGRGTGELFF
.	TRBV4-2	.	TRBJ2-1	TGTGCCAGCAGCGGAGGGGGGAACTCCTACAATGAGCAGTTCTTC	CASSGGGNSYNEQFF
TRBD2	TRBV5-4	.	TRBJ2-1	TGTGCCAGCAGCTTGGGCGGACTAGCGTATGCGGGTGAGCAGTTCTTC	CASSLGGLAYAGEQFF
TRBD1	TRBV9	.	TRBJ2-4	TGTGCCAGCAGCGTGGGACAGGGGCCGAAGTACTTC	CASSVGQGPKYF
.	TRBV7-9	once	TRBJ1-2	TGTGCCAGCAGCTTAGGTCGGGGGGACCATCCCAAGGGTGGCTACACCTTC	CASSLGRGDHPKGGYTF
TRBD1	TRBV9	.	TRBJ2-2	TGTGCCAGCAGCGTAAATAAAAGGGACAGAACGAACACCGGGGAGCTGTTTTTT	CASSVNKRDRTNTGELFF
TRBD1	TRBV12-5	.	TRBJ2-7	TGTGCTAGTGACACTGGACAGGGAAAGCCCTACGAGCAGTACTTC	CASDTGQGKPYEQYF
TRBD2	TRBV7-2	.	TRBJ2-1	TGTGCCAGCAGCTTAGAGCCGGGACTAAACAATGAGCAGTTCTTC	CASSLEPGLNNEQFF
.	TRBV5-4	.	TRBJ2-2	TGTGCCAGCAGCTTGGTCGGGGAGGGGGCCCCCGGGGAGCTGTTTTTT	CASSLVGEGAPGELFF